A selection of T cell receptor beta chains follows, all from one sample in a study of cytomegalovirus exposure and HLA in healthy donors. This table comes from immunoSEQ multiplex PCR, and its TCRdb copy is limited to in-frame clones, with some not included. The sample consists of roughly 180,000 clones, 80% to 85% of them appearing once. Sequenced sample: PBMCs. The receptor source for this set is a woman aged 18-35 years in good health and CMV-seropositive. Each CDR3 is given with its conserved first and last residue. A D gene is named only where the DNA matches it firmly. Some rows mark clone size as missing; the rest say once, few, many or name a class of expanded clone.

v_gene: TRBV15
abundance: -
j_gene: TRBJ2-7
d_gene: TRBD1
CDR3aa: CATSRDLGAGGFPEQYF
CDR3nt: TGTGCCACCAGCAGAGATTTGGGGGCAGGGGGCTTCCCTGAGCAGTACTTC

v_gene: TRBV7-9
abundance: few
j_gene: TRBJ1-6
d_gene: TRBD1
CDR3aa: CASSNGQGDYNSPLHF
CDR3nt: TGTGCCAGCAGCAACGGACAGGGGGACTATAATTCACCCCTCCACTTT

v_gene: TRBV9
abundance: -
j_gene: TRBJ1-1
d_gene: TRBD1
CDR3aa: CASSARQGGLNTEAFF
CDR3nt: TGTGCCAGCAGCGCCAGACAGGGAGGACTAAACACTGAAGCTTTCTTT

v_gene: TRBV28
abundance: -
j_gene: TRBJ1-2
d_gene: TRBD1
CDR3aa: CASSWTGVYYGYTF
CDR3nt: TGTGCCAGCAGTTGGACAGGAGTCTACTATGGCTACACCTTC

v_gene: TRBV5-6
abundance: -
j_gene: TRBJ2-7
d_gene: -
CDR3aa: CASTWTGNSYEQYF
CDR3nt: TGTGCCAGCACCTGGACTGGCAACTCCTACGAGCAGTACTTC

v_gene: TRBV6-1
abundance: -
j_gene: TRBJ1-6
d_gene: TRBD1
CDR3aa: CASRKAGQAGSPLHF
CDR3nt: TGTGCCAGCAGAAAAGCCGGACAGGCTGGTTCACCCCTCCACTTT

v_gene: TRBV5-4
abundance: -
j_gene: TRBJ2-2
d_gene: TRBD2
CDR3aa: CASSRGGRDTGELFF
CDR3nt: TGTGCCAGCAGCCGCGGGGGGCGAGACACCGGGGAGCTGTTTTTT

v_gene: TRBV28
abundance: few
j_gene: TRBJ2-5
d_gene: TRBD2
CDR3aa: CASSTGGQETQYF
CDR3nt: TGTGCCAGCAGTACGGGGGGCCAAGAGACCCAGTACTTC

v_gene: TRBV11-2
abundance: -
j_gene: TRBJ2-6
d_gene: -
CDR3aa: CASSSGAGANVLTF
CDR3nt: TGTGCCAGCAGCTCAGGGGCCGGGGCCAACGTCCTGACTTTC

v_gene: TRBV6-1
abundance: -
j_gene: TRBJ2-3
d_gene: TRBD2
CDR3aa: CASSGLAGPTDTQYF
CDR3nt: TGTGCCAGCAGTGGACTAGCGGGACCCACAGATACGCAGTATTTT

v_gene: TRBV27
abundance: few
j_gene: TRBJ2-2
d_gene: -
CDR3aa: CASSLNSPNTGELFF
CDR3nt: TGTGCCAGCAGTTTAAATAGCCCCAACACCGGGGAGCTGTTTTTT

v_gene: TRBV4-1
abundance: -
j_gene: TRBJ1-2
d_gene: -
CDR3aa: CASSQVLIVYGYTF
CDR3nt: TGCGCCAGCAGCCAAGTTTTGATAGTCTATGGCTACACCTTC

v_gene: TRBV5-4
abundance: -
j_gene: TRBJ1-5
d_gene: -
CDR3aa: CASSWGGGGAGQPQHF
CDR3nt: TGTGCCAGCAGCTGGGGGGGTGGGGGCGCGGGCCAGCCCCAGCATTTT

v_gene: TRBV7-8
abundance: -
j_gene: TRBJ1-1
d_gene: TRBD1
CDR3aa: CASSSPGTGVNTEAFF
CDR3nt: TGTGCCAGCAGCTCCCCCGGGACAGGGGTGAACACTGAAGCTTTCTTT

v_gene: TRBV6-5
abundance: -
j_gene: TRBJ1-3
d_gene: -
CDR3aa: CASSYDRSLSGNTIYF
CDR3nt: TGTGCCAGCAGTTACGACAGAAGTTTGTCTGGAAACACCATATATTTT

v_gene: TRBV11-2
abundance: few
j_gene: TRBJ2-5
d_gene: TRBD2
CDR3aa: CASSFLAGGGETQYF
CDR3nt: TGTGCCAGCAGCTTCCTAGCGGGGGGAGGAGAGACCCAGTACTTC

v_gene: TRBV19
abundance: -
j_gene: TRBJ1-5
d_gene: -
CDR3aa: CASNRPNNRYNQPQHF
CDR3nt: TGTGCCAGTAATCGACCCAACAACAGGTACAATCAGCCCCAGCATTTT

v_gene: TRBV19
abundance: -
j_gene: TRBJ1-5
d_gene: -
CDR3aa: CASKGRGGETSNQPQHF
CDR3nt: TGTGCCAGTAAGGGGAGGGGGGGCGAAACTAGCAATCAGCCCCAGCATTTT

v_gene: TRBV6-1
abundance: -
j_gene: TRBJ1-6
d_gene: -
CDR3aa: CASSPLPYNSPLHF
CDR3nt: TGTGCCAGCAGTCCCCTTCCTTATAATTCACCCCTCCACTTT